This TCR beta chain appears in the sequencing data of a study of cytomegalovirus exposure and HLA in healthy donors. Clones were read by immunoSEQ multiplex PCR, and TCRdb kept only the in-frame ones, dropping some. Among 180,000 or so clones listed, more than 75% were seen once. V was clipped by 1 base and J by 2 bases, with 6 bases between them. This CDR3 contains 13 residues. CDR1 and CDR2 from the germline V gene are SGHVS and FNYEAQ. Study outcomes and limitations: Most sequenced TCRs were rare (though some public TCRs occurred in many donors). Among the CMV-associated chains, a few were confirmed in vitro as specific for CMV antigens.

In regard to this clone: The antigen is not known.

Sequences were obtained from PBMCs. The sequence was collected from a man aged 18 to 29 in good health and CMV-seropositive. V gene TRBV7-6 combines with J gene TRBJ2-7; D ambiguous. In nucleotides, the CDR3 is TGTGCCAGCAGCTTAGATGAGGCCTACGAGCAGTACTTC. Its protein product is CASSLDEAYEQYF.